A selection of T cell receptor beta chains follows, all from one sample in a study of siplizumab effects on memory and regulatory T cells. Using immunoSEQ multiplex PCR, the repertoire was profiled, and TCRdb retains in-frame clones only, with some absent. The top ten hold roughly 0.3% of the sample, which has under 95,000 clones, 94% seen once. The sample taken for sequencing was non-Treg CD4+ T cells sorted from blood. The receptors derive from a human donor in good health. Both conserved end residues are part of each CDR3. The D gene is left open where the match is weak. Clone size appears in some rows only: once, few, many, or a class for an expanded clone.

TRBV6-1,TRBJ2-1,NA,NA,TGTGCCAGCAGTGAACGTGTGACAAGGGTGGGGGCCCCCGAGCAGTTCTTC,CASSERVTRVGAPEQFF
TRBV19,TRBJ1-1,once,NA,TGTGCCAGTAGTATGAAAGGGGGATTAAACACTGAAGCTTTCTTT,CASSMKGGLNTEAFF
TRBV7-2,TRBJ2-7,NA,NA,TGTGCCAGCAGCCCAAGAGGGGGGTACCCCCCCTACGAGCAGTACTTC,CASSPRGGYPPYEQYF
TRBV5-1,TRBJ2-7,NA,NA,TGCGCCAGCAGCCAAGACGTTACCTCCTACGAGCAGTACTTC,CASSQDVTSYEQYF
TRBV7-9,TRBJ1-1,NA,NA,TGTGCCAGCAGCAAGGGCATCCTTAGGGTAGCTTTCTTT,CASSKGILRVAFF
TRBV5-4,TRBJ2-7,NA,TRBD1,TGTGCCAGCAACCTCCAGGGGGCCCACGAGCAGTACTTC,CASNLQGAHEQYF
TRBV27,TRBJ1-3,NA,NA,TGTGCCAGCAGCCCTACGGGGCGATACACCATATATTTT,CASSPTGRYTIYF
TRBV5-1,TRBJ2-7,NA,TRBD2,TGCGCCAGCAGACTTGGAGGACTAGCCTACTCCTACGAGCAGTACTTC,CASRLGGLAYSYEQYF
TRBV7-9,TRBJ1-1,NA,NA,TGTGCCAGCAGCTTAAAAATGGCGGATAAGCCGTGGTTGGGATTT,CASSLKMADKPWLGF
TRBV6-6,TRBJ2-7,NA,TRBD1,TGTGCCAGCAGGCCTTACCGGGACAGGGGGTACGAGCAGTACTTC,CASRPYRDRGYEQYF
TRBV11-2,TRBJ1-1,NA,NA,TGTGCCAGCAGGCGGCTGGGGGAGACCGGAGCTTTCTTT,CASRRLGETGAFF
TRBV27,TRBJ2-3,NA,NA,TGTGCCAGCAGTTTATTGTGGAGCACAGATACGCAGTATTTT,CASSLLWSTDTQYF